These 19 T cell receptor beta chains were sequenced from one sample in a study of regulatory T cells. Study-wide findings and caveats: In CD3G-deficient patients, conventional CD4+ T cells were enriched for hydrophobic CDR3 residues at positions 6 and 7.

Amplification used 52 TRBV primers and 13 TRBJ primers. TCRdb's table, derived via immunoSEQ multiplex PCR, lists solely in-frame clones and lacks some. The sample comprises under 35,000 clones, over 85% of which are singletons, and around 0.98% rests with the top ten. The antigens for these receptors are not known. The specimen sequenced was conventional CD4+ T cells sorted from blood. All receptors come from a child under 10 years old with CD3G deficiency.

The chain combines TRBV6-1 with TRBJ1-2; D is unclear. V gave up 6 bases and J gave up 4 bases, with 12 bases separating them. Germline V lookup: CDR1 MNHNS, CDR2 SASEGT. The CDR3 runs to 13 residues. In DNA form, the CDR3 reads TGTGCCAGCAGCCCGAGGGAGACCTATGGCTACACCTTC. Translating it yields CASSPRETYGYTF.

There are a few counts of this clone. V is TRBV27 and J is TRBJ2-1; the match to TRBD2 covers 10 bases. The CDR3 runs 14 residues. The V segment lost 4 bases and the J segment 5 bases; nucleotides outside the gene matches: 2. Germline CDR1 is MNHEY and CDR2 is SMNVEV (reference sequence). CDR3 amino acids: CASSWLAGDNEQFF. In DNA, the CDR3 is TGTGCCAGCAGTTGGCTAGCGGGAGACAATGAGCAGTTCTTC.

The CDR3 loop is CASSSWSGAPVKEQYF. The CDR3 DNA is TGTGCCAGCAGTTCTTGGTCTGGGGCCCCTGTCAAGGAGCAGTACTTC. The V gene is TRBV28, the J gene TRBJ2-7, with D maybe TRBD1 (5 bases). The V gene lost 4 bases and the J gene lost 7 bases, with 23 bases spanning the gap. Per germline, CDR1 MDHEN and CDR2 SYDVKM. The CDR3 consists of 16 residues.

The chain carries TRBV5-1 and TRBJ2-5; D possibly corresponds to TRBD2 (6 bases). CDR1 and CDR2 from the germline V gene are SGHRS and YFSETQ. The V gene lost 0 bases and the J gene lost 1 base, with 7 bases spanning the gap. CDR3 length: 14 residues. CDR3 sequence: CASSLVGGQETQYF. The CDR3 DNA sequence: TGCGCCAGCAGCTTGGTGGGGGGCCAAGAGACCCAGTACTTC.

V usage is TRBV7-9 and J usage is TRBJ1-4; TRBD1 agrees at 8 bases. The germline V gene encodes CDR1 SEHNR and CDR2 FQNEAQ (reference sequence). The CDR3 consists of 14 residues. Trimming at V came to 5 bases and at J to 4 bases, leaving 3 bases not matched to a gene. CDR3 sequence (DNA): TGTGCCAGCAGCCTGGGACAGGTTAATGAAAAACTGTTTTTT. It encodes CASSLGQVNEKLFF. Looking up the rest from reference TRBV7-9 and TRBJ1-4 gives the full variable domain: DTGVSQNPRHKITKRGQNVTFRCDPISEHNRLYWYRQTLGQGPEFLTYFQNEAQLEKSRLLSDRFSAERPKGSFSTLEIQRTEQGDSAMYLCASSLGQVNEKLFFGSGTQLSVL.

V is TRBV19 and J is TRBJ2-7, with D perhaps matching TRBD1 (5 bases). CDR1 is LNHDA, CDR2 SQIVND, per germline (reference sequence). The ends were cut back, 9 bases at V and 7 bases at J, with 19 bases in the middle. The CDR3 sequence is 13 residues long. This chain's CDR3 is CARPPPAGQEQYF. CDR3 nucleotide sequence: TGTGCCAGACCCCCCCCGGCAGGGCAAGAGCAGTACTTC.

The gene calls are TRBV7-8 and TRBJ2-5; D ambiguous. Trimming took off 4 bases at V and 3 bases at J, with 6 bases between the two ends. The CDR3 covers 12 residues. Germline V lookup: CDR1 SGHVS, CDR2 FQNEAQ. CDR3 bases: TGTGCCAGCAGCTCAACCAAAGAGACCCAGTACTTC. Translation: CASSSTKETQYF.

The CDR3, as DNA: TGTGCCAGCAACCCCGCTTTTGCGGGAGGGGTCTACGAGCAGTACTTC. This gives the protein CASNPAFAGGVYEQYF. The chain carries TRBV28 and TRBJ2-7, with 9 bases matching TRBD2. Germline V gene lookup returns CDR1 MDHEN and CDR2 SYDVKM. The CDR3 is made up of 16 amino acids. J gave up 3 bases and V 7 bases, and 13 bases lay outside the gene matches.

The chain combines TRBV5-1 with TRBJ2-5; D ambiguous. CDR1 SGHRS and CDR2 YFSETQ come from the germline V gene. V lost 0 bases, J lost 1 base, and 13 bases lay in between. This CDR3 has 16 residues. CDR3 nucleotides: TGCGCCAGCAGCTTGGCAGGACGCGCGCTCCAAGAGACCCAGTACTTC. It is translated as CASSLAGRALQETQYF.

The chain recombines TRBV9 with TRBJ2-3, with D possibly being TRBD1 (6 bases). The germline V gene encodes CDR1 SGDLS and CDR2 YYNGEE. Trimming took off 4 bases at V and 2 bases at J, with 14 bases between the two ends. The CDR3 length is 15 residues. The CDR3 nucleotides read TGTGCCAGCAGCTCCTTTGGGGGCCACACAGATACGCAGTATTTT. Translated, it gives CASSSFGGHTDTQYF.

This sequence joins TRBV5-5 and TRBJ2-3; either TRBD1 or TRBD2 may fit D (5 bases each). In germline, CDR1 is SGHKS, CDR2 YYEKEE (reference sequence). The CDR3 consists of 15 residues. V was clipped by 4 bases and J by 3 bases, with 15 bases between them. CDR3 sequence reads: CASSPGRGPTDTQYF. The CDR3 DNA sequence: TGTGCCAGCAGCCCGGGGCGCGGTCCGACAGATACGCAGTATTTT.

This chain connects TRBV28 to TRBJ2-5; D is uncertain. CDR3 size: 10 residues. The germline CDR1 and CDR2 sequences are MDHEN and SYDVKM. V gave up 8 bases and J gave up 5 bases, with 6 bases separating them. The CDR3 loop is CASGRETQYF. The DNA of the CDR3 is TGTGCCAGCGGACGGGAGACCCAGTACTTC. The full variable domain, rest sourced from reference TRBV28 and TRBJ2-5, is DVKVTQSSRYLVKRTGEKVFLECVQDMDHENMFWYRQDPGLGLRLIYFSYDVKMKEKGDIPEGYSVSREKKERFSLILESASTNQTSMYLCASGRETQYFGPGTRLLVL.

The V and J genes are TRBV28 and TRBJ2-5; 11 nucleotides match TRBD1. This CDR3 is built from 16 residues. Germline V lookup: CDR1 MDHEN, CDR2 SYDVKM. V shed 6 bases, J shed 4 bases, and the junction held 10 bases outside the gene matches. DNA of the CDR3: TGTGCCAGCAGCAAGAGGACAGGGGGCCAGCGAGAGACCCAGTACTTC. Translation gives CASSKRTGGQRETQYF.

This chain joins TRBV19 and TRBJ1-1; 8 nucleotides match TRBD1. In germline, CDR1 is LNHDA, CDR2 SQIVND (reference sequence). With V trimmed by 6 bases and J by 5 bases, 14 bases remained unmatched. The CDR3 covers 16 residues. CDR3 nucleotides: TGTGCCAGTAGACCCAAAGGGCCAAGACAGGGGACTGAAGCTTTCTTT. Translated, it gives CASRPKGPRQGTEAFF.

The chain links TRBV5-6 to TRBJ2-1, with D hard to call. This CDR3 has 12 amino acids. The germline gives CDR1 SGHDT, CDR2 YYEEEE. V lost 4 bases to trimming and J lost 9 bases, with 11 bases between them. The CDR3 is CASSRPFGEQFF. In nucleotides, the CDR3 is TGTGCCAGCAGCCGGCCCTTTGGTGAGCAGTTCTTC.

The CDR3: CASSTGTASTDTQYF. CDR3 in DNA: TGTGCCAGCAGCACTGGGACGGCAAGCACAGATACGCAGTATTTT. J is TRBJ2-3 and V is TRBV9; D might be TRBD1 or TRBD2, each matching 5 bases. Germline lookup yields CDR1 SGDLS and CDR2 YYNGEE. CDR3 size: 15 residues. V shed 4 bases and J shed 0 bases, with 12 bases lying between them.

This clone was seen only once. The chain links TRBV20-1 to TRBJ2-3; D might be TRBD2 (5 bases). CDR3 length: 11 amino acids. V lost 3 bases and J 6 bases, leaving 7 bases between the germline ends. From germline, CDR1 is DFQATT and CDR2 SNEGSKA (reference sequence). This chain's CDR3 is CSASRGDTQYF. The DNA for the CDR3 is TGCAGTGCTAGTCGAGGGGATACGCAGTATTTT.

The chain combines TRBV28 with TRBJ2-7; D tentatively fits TRBD1 or TRBD2 (5 bases each). The V and J ends lost 6 bases and 7 bases respectively, with 10 bases between them. Germline assignment: CDR1 MDHEN and CDR2 SYDVKM. The CDR3 is made up of 11 amino acids. The CDR3: CASSGWGEQYF. For the CDR3, the DNA is TGTGCCAGCAGCGGTTGGGGGGAGCAGTACTTC.

The gene calls are TRBV10-3 and TRBJ1-1; 7 nucleotides align to TRBD1. This CDR3 comprises 17 residues. Trimming at V came to 2 bases and at J to 4 bases, leaving 13 bases not matched to a gene. CDR1 is ENHRY and CDR2 is SYGVKD in the germline V gene. CDR3: CAISETKTGQYSTEAFF. The CDR3 region has the DNA TGTGCCATCAGTGAGACAAAGACAGGGCAATATTCCACTGAAGCTTTCTTT.